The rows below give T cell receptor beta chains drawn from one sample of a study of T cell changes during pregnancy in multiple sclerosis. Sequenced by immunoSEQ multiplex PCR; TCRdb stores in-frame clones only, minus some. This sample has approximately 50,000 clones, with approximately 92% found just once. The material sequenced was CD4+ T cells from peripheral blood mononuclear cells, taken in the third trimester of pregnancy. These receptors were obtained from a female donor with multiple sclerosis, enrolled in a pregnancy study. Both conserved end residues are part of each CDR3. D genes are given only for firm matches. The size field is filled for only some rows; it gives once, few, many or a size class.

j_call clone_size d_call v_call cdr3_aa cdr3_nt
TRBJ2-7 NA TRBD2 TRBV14 CASSQFFVGTSGTATYEQYF TGTGCCAGCAGCCAATTTTTCGTCGGGACTAGCGGGACTGCCACCTACGAGCAGTACTTC
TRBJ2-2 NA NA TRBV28 CASSPGSFTGELFF TGTGCCAGCAGTCCCGGGAGTTTCACCGGGGAGCTGTTTTTT
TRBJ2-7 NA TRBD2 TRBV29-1 CSVATSGASYEQYF TGCAGCGTTGCGACTAGCGGGGCTTCCTACGAGCAGTACTTC
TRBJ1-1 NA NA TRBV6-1 CASSRQGVNTEAFF TGTGCCAGCAGCCGGCAGGGTGTGAACACTGAAGCTTTCTTT
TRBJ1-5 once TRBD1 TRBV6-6 CASSYEAGGQPQHF TGTGCCAGCAGTTATGAGGCAGGGGGACAGCCCCAGCATTTT
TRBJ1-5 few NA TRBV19 CASRRDLSNQPQHF TGTGCCAGTAGGCGGGACTTGAGCAATCAGCCCCAGCATTTT
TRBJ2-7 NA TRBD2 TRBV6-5 CASSLAGSSYEQYF TGTGCCAGCAGTTTAGCGGGATCCTCCTACGAGCAGTACTTC
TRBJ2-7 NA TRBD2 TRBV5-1 CASSSGTSASYEQYF TGCGCCAGCAGCTCTGGGACTAGCGCCTCCTACGAGCAGTACTTC
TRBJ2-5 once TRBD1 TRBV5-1 CASSVPGQGGKTQYF TGCGCCAGCAGCGTTCCGGGACAGGGGGGAAAGACCCAGTACTTC
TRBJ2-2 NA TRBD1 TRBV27 CASSPGMGTATNTGELFF TGTGCCAGCAGTCCTGGGATGGGGACAGCTACGAACACCGGGGAGCTGTTTTTT
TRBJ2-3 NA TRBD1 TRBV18 CASSPTGYTDTQYF TGTGCCAGCTCACCGACAGGGTACACAGATACGCAGTATTTT
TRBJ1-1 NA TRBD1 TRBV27 CASSSGQGAPTEAFF TGTGCCAGCAGTTCGGGACAGGGGGCGCCCACTGAAGCTTTCTTT
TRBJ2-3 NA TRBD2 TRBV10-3 CAISEPAGVYADTQYF TGTGCCATCAGTGAACCAGCGGGAGTCTACGCAGATACGCAGTATTTT
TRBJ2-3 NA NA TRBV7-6 CASSIIREADTQYF TGTGCCAGCAGCATTATCAGGGAGGCAGATACGCAGTATTTT
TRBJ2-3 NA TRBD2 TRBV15 CATSKGLAGGGTDTQYF TGTGCCACCAGCAAAGGACTAGCGGGAGGAGGCACAGATACGCAGTATTTT
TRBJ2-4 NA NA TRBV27 CASSKERQSRNLAKNIQYF TGTGCCAGCAGCAAGGAGAGACAGTCGAGGAATTTAGCCAAAAACATTCAGTACTTC
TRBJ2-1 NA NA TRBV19 CASSERVEQFF TGTGCCAGTAGTGAGCGGGTAGAGCAGTTCTTC